This T cell receptor (beta chain) appears in the sequencing data of a study of patients and donors after allogeneic stem cell transplantation. This clonotype has just a few counts. Each CDR3 protein gets one entry after TCRdb re-called the RT-PCR reads with MiXCR. Seen here are about 200,000 distinct CDR3 sequences, roughly two fifths observed once, and the top ten hold around 35%. The CDR3 is 13 amino acids. Trimming cost V 9 bases and J 4 bases, with 14 bases left between them. Germline lookup yields CDR1 LNHDA and CDR2 SQIVND (reference sequence). The TCR was taken from a human donor who was either an allogeneic HSCT recipient or a stem cell or donor lymphocyte infusion donor (not recorded which). It is not recorded whose cells these are; they may come from a transplant donor. The sample consisted of blood, either unsorted or a sorted T cell fraction (not recorded which). The chain couples TRBV19 to TRBJ2-3; D remains ambiguous. The CDR3 nucleotides read TGTGCCAGCTTGGGATCCCGTGCAGATACGCAGTATTTT. As protein: CASLGSRADTQYF.